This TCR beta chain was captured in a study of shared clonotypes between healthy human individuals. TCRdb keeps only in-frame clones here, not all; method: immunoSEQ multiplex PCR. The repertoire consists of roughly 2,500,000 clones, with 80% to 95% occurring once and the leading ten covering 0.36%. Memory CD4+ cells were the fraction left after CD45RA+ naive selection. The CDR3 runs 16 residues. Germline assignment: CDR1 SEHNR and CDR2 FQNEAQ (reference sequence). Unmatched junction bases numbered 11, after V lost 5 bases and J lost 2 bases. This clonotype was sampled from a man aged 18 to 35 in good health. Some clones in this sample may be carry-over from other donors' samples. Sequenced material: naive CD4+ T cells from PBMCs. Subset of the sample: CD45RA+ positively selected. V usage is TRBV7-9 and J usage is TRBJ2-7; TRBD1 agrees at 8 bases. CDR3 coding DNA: TGTGCCAGCAGCCCATTGGAGAACAGGGGGGCCTACGAGCAGTACTTC. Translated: CASSPLENRGAYEQYF.